Below are 3 T cell receptor beta chains sequenced from a single sample in a study of shared clonotypes between healthy human individuals. Repertoires were generated with immunoSEQ multiplex PCR, while TCRdb's copy carries only in-frame clones and drops some. The sample consists of 2.3 million or so clones, 85% to 95% of them appearing once. Sequencing input: naive CD4+ T cells from PBMCs. This sample's subset: CD45RA+ positively selected. These TCRs come from a man aged 18-30 years in good health. Some clones in this sample may be carry-over from other donors' samples.

Only one count was recorded for this clone. V is TRBV29-1 and J is TRBJ2-7; D gene ambiguous. Between the trimmed V and J ends, which lost 5 bases and 5 bases, there was a span of 10 bases. Germline V CDR1 and CDR2: SQVTM, ANQGSEA. This CDR3 comprises 11 residues. The CDR3 nucleotides read TGCAGCGTTCGTGAGGTTGACGAGCAGTACTTC. Amino acid sequence: CSVREVDEQYF.

This clone has more than one count but fewer than ten. The chain combines TRBV30 with TRBJ1-1; 9 bases are shared with TRBD1. CDR3 length: 16 amino acids. Germline V gene data show CDR1 as GTSNPN and CDR2 as SVGIG (reference sequence). With V trimmed by 0 bases and J by 6 bases, 11 bases remained unmatched. CDR3 region: CAWSVGQGLVMAEAFF. CDR3 sequence (DNA): TGTGCCTGGAGTGTGGGACAGGGCCTAGTGATGGCTGAAGCTTTCTTT.

The chain joins TRBV30 to TRBJ1-3; tentative D call: TRBD1 (5 bases). The V end lost 2 bases, the J end lost 4 bases, and 6 bases lay between the germline ends. CDR3 size: 12 residues. The germline V gene encodes CDR1 GTSNPN and CDR2 SVGIG (reference sequence). The CDR3 sequence: CAWSRDGNTIYF. CDR3 bases: TGTGCCTGGAGTCGGGACGGAAACACCATATATTTT. The whole variable domain, filled in from reference TRBV30 and TRBJ1-3, reads SQTIHQWPATLVQPVGSPLSLECTVEGTSNPNLYWYRQAAGRGLQLLFYSVGIGQISSEVPQNLSASRPQDRQFILSSKKLLLSDSGFYLCAWSRDGNTIYFGEGSWLTVV.